This paragraph reports one TCR beta chain. This may stem from a read error, because a much larger clone lies one nucleotide away. The authors sorted naive CD8 T cells as CD8+CD4-CCR7+CD45RA+. Germline V gene data show CDR1 as MGHRA and CDR2 as YSYEKL. CDR3 length equals 14 residues. The source of the sample is a study of molecular identifiers for immune sequencing clone quantification. Previously described methods with listed TCR primers produced the bulk TCR libraries. TCRdb used MiXCR to reprocess the PCR reads, holding one entry per CDR3 protein. The sample records about 640,000 distinct CDR3 sequences, 15% to 20% being singletons.

Sequencing was carried out using naive CD8+ T cells from blood, with Jurkat cell RNA spiked in. As for subset: FACS-sorted CD8+CD4-CCR7+CD45RA+ naive T cells. This clonotype originated in a human donor in good health. Some libraries in this study had Jurkat cell RNA spiked in. The chain employs TRBV4-1 and TRBJ2-7, with D perhaps matching TRBD2 (6 bases). The CDR3 protein is CASGQVRGTYEQYF. The CDR3 DNA sequence: TGCGCCAGCGGCCAGGTCCGGGGGACCTACGAGCAGTACTTC.